The 2 T cell receptor beta chains reported below all come from one sample, sequenced in a study of technical replicates of blood from several donors. The data were produced by immunoSEQ multiplex PCR, yet TCRdb's version contains in-frame clones alone and is incomplete. The table lists approximately 85,000 clones, about 90% of them singletons. The sample was T cells isolated from PBMCs. The receptors shown here come from a human donor in good health.

This clone was found once. The chain links TRBV14 to TRBJ2-7, with D tentatively TRBD1 (6 bases). Trimming took off 4 bases at V and 6 bases at J, with 13 bases between the two ends. The CDR3 totals 13 residues. The V gene's germline CDR1 is SGHDN and CDR2 FVKESK. The CDR3 bases are TGTGCCAGCAGCCTAGAAGGACAGATCGAGCAGTACTTC. Translation gives CASSLEGQIEQYF.

The chain uses TRBV21-1 and TRBJ2-3; the table's D call TRBD2 went unverified against the DNA. TRBV21-1 is a documented pseudogene. This CDR3 region has 13 residues. CDR3 amino acids: CASSKPSPYTQYF. CDR3 in DNA: TGTGCCAGCAGCAAACCTTCTCCTTATACGCAGTATTTT.